Listed below are T cell receptor beta chains from one sample, sequenced in a study of cytomegalovirus exposure and HLA in healthy donors. Sequenced by immunoSEQ multiplex PCR; TCRdb stores in-frame clones only, minus some. Of 150,000 to 200,000 clones detected, roughly 80% appear once; the ten largest clones hold 6.5% to 8.5%. Sequenced: PBMCs. The source is a man aged 25-45 years in good health and CMV-seropositive. Each CDR3 is given with its conserved first and last residue. A D gene is named only where the DNA matches it firmly. Part of the rows lack a size; the others show once, few, many or a class for expanded clones.

. TRBJ1-2 TRBV6-5 . 16 CASSYSTSLGPYGYTF TGTGCCAGCAGTTACTCGACGTCCCTGGGGCCTTATGGCTACACCTTC
. TRBJ2-1 TRBV7-2 TRBD2 15 CASSPGLAGGPKQFF TGTGCCAGCAGCCCAGGACTAGCGGGGGGCCCCAAGCAGTTCTTC
. TRBJ1-1 TRBV27 . 14 CASSLTDRLPEAFF TGTGCCAGCAGTTTAACCGACAGGCTACCTGAAGCTTTCTTT
. TRBJ1-2 TRBV15 . 15 CATSREQALYYGYTF TGTGCCACCAGCAGGGAACAGGCGCTTTACTATGGCTACACCTTC
. TRBJ2-6 TRBV11-3 . 17 CASSFRQGGFGANVLTF TGTGCCAGCAGCTTCCGACAGGGAGGCTTTGGGGCCAACGTCCTGACTTTC
few TRBJ1-1 TRBV6-1 TRBD1 13 CASSRDRGGEAFF TGTGCCAGCAGTAGAGACAGGGGAGGTGAAGCTTTCTTT
. TRBJ2-2 TRBV19 . 15 CASSIQQVKAGELFF TGTGCCAGTAGTATCCAACAGGTCAAGGCCGGGGAGCTGTTTTTT
. TRBJ2-3 TRBV6-5 . 15 CASRTQMAVGDTQYF TGTGCCAGCCGAACACAGATGGCAGTTGGAGATACGCAGTATTTT
. TRBJ2-7 TRBV21-1 . 18 CARYPGQGDSLRRSEQYF TGTGCCAGGTACCCGGGACAGGGGGATTCCCTGAGGCGGTCCGAGCAGTACTTC
. TRBJ1-1 TRBV10-2 . 12 CATIDLDTEAFF TGCGCCACCATCGACTTGGACACTGAAGCTTTCTTT
. TRBJ2-7 TRBV7-2 TRBD2 14 CASSPTSGSGEQYF TGTGCCAGCAGCCCGACTAGCGGGAGTGGTGAGCAGTACTTC
. TRBJ1-1 TRBV25-1 TRBD1 17 CASSGGGTGVVNTEAFF TGTGCCAGCAGCGGGGGAGGGACAGGAGTGGTGAACACTGAAGCTTTCTTT
. TRBJ2-2 TRBV7-7 . 14 CATAKTVNTGELFF TGTGCCACCGCTAAGACAGTTAACACCGGGGAGCTGTTTTTT
. TRBJ2-2 TRBV5-1 . 15 CASRSGTSNTGELFF TGCGCCAGCAGGTCCGGGACATCTAACACCGGGGAGCTGTTTTTT
. TRBJ2-1 TRBV7-2 TRBD2 18 CASSFALSTSGGYNEQFF TGTGCCAGCAGCTTTGCCCTCTCGACTAGCGGGGGGTACAATGAGCAGTTCTTC
. TRBJ2-7 TRBV5-1 . 14 CASSLQGSSYEQYF TGCGCCAGCAGCTTGCAAGGGAGCTCCTACGAGCAGTACTTC
. TRBJ2-1 TRBV9 TRBD2 15 CASSAASGSYNEQFF TGTGCCAGCAGCGCGGCTAGCGGATCCTACAATGAGCAGTTCTTC
. TRBJ2-1 TRBV30 TRBD2 15 CAWRSSSGEVNEQFF TGTGCCTGGAGGTCCTCTAGCGGGGAAGTAAATGAGCAGTTCTTC
few TRBJ1-2 TRBV5-6 TRBD1 12 CASGQANYGYTF TGTGCCAGCGGACAGGCGAACTATGGCTACACCTTC
. TRBJ2-1 TRBV28 . 17 CASSPLGQLSSYNEQFF TGTGCCAGCAGTCCCCTAGGACAGCTGAGCTCCTACAATGAGCAGTTCTTC
few TRBJ2-3 TRBV2 . 16 CASSPDGGGGADTQYF TGTGCCAGCAGTCCCGATGGGGGGGGCGGAGCAGATACGCAGTATTTT
. TRBJ2-1 TRBV5-1 TRBD2 17 CASSSRLTGGGYNEQFF TGCGCCAGCAGTTCTCGACTAACCGGGGGGGGGTACAATGAGCAGTTCTTC
. TRBJ1-4 TRBV11-2 . 15 CASSSGGTTNEKLFF TGTGCCAGCAGCTCCGGGGGTACAACTAATGAAAAACTGTTTTTT
. TRBJ2-5 TRBV11-2 TRBD1 15 CASSLRDRIKETQYF TGTGCCAGCAGCCTAAGGGACAGGATAAAAGAGACCCAGTACTTC
once TRBJ2-2 TRBV12-5 TRBD2 16 CASGLSTGAGTGELFF TGTGCTAGTGGTCTATCCACAGGAGCGGGGACCGGGGAGCTGTTTTTT
. TRBJ1-1 TRBV10-3 . 11 CAIRTDTEAFF TGTGCCATCCGAACGGACACTGAAGCTTTCTTT
once TRBJ1-1 TRBV14 . 14 CASSRRQPNTEAFF TGTGCCAGCAGCCGACGACAGCCGAACACTGAAGCTTTCTTT
. TRBJ2-3 TRBV4-3 . 16 CASSQEARDFTDTQYF TGCGCCAGCAGCCAAGAAGCCAGGGACTTCACAGATACGCAGTATTTT
. TRBJ2-1 TRBV19 . 19 CASSADDLQLARGYNEQFF TGTGCCAGTAGTGCGGATGACCTACAACTAGCGAGGGGGTACAATGAGCAGTTCTTC
. TRBJ1-2 TRBV7-9 TRBD1 15 CASSSGQERYYGYTF TGTGCCAGCAGCAGCGGACAGGAGCGCTACTATGGCTACACCTTC
. TRBJ1-2 TRBV5-4 TRBD1 13 CASPATGGVGYTF TGTGCCAGCCCAGCCACAGGGGGCGTAGGCTACACCTTC
. TRBJ1-1 TRBV9 . 15 CASSVERGMNTEAFF TGTGCCAGCAGCGTAGAAAGGGGGATGAACACTGAAGCTTTCTTT
. TRBJ2-7 TRBV28 TRBD1 14 CASSLDRATYEQYF TGTGCCAGCAGCTTAGACAGGGCTACCTACGAGCAGTACTTC
. TRBJ2-3 TRBV5-6 TRBD2 17 CASSFLAGVPSTDTQYF TGTGCCAGCAGCTTTCTAGCGGGAGTTCCGAGCACAGATACGCAGTATTTT
few TRBJ2-3 TRBV6-4 TRBD2 16 CASSDSSGSSADTQYF TGTGCCAGCAGTGACTCCAGCGGGAGTTCGGCAGATACGCAGTATTTT
. TRBJ2-1 TRBV11-2 TRBD2 15 CASSLEVFGRNEQFF TGTGCCAGCAGCTTAGAGGTTTTCGGGAGGAATGAGCAGTTCTTC
. TRBJ2-1 TRBV6-5 . 13 CASSVRQFDEQFF TGTGCCAGCAGTGTCCGACAGTTTGACGAGCAGTTCTTC
few TRBJ2-1 TRBV10-3 . 16 CAISDTSLRRVNEQFF TGTGCCATCAGTGATACTAGTTTGCGGAGAGTCAATGAGCAGTTCTTC
few TRBJ1-5 TRBV6-5 . 14 CASSYSSSNQPQHF TGTGCCAGCAGTTACTCGAGCAGCAATCAGCCCCAGCATTTT
once TRBJ2-3 TRBV6-4 . 16 CASSEIPSVSTDTQYF TGTGCCAGCAGTGAGATCCCCAGTGTTAGCACAGATACGCAGTATTTT
. TRBJ2-1 TRBV9 TRBD2 13 CASSVQTSGSPFF TGTGCCAGCAGCGTCCAGACTAGCGGGAGTCCGTTCTTC
. TRBJ2-7 TRBV11-2 . 11 CASSARYEQYF TGTGCCAGCAGCGCCAGATACGAGCAGTACTTC
. TRBJ2-3 TRBV9 . 14 CASKPRTSTDTQYF TGTGCCAGCAAACCCAGGACTAGCACAGATACGCAGTATTTT
once TRBJ2-5 TRBV19 TRBD2 16 CASSIGLAGGQETQYF TGTGCCAGTAGTATAGGACTAGCGGGAGGCCAAGAGACCCAGTACTTC
. TRBJ2-7 TRBV7-2 . 14 CASSLSAVSYEQYF TGTGCCAGCAGCTTATCAGCGGTTTCCTACGAGCAGTACTTC
. TRBJ2-5 TRBV20-1 TRBD1 11 CSGTGQETQYF TGCAGTGGGACAGGTCAAGAGACCCAGTACTTC
. TRBJ2-7 TRBV2 TRBD2 14 CASADGTSIHEQYF TGTGCCAGCGCCGACGGGACTAGCATCCACGAGCAGTACTTC
. TRBJ1-1 TRBV6-1 . 13 CASRVLRDTEAFF TGTGCCAGCAGGGTCCTGCGGGACACTGAAGCTTTCTTT
. TRBJ2-2 TRBV9 . 14 CASSLTSAPGELFF TGTGCCAGTAGTTTAACTAGTGCCCCCGGGGAGCTGTTTTTT
. TRBJ2-7 TRBV6-1 TRBD2 18 CASSEAGGLAGGTDEQYF TGTGCCAGCAGTGAAGCGGGCGGACTAGCGGGGGGTACGGACGAGCAGTACTTC
. TRBJ1-3 TRBV5-1 . 16 CASSLVSGPSGNTIYF TGCGCCAGCAGCTTGGTGTCAGGCCCCTCTGGAAACACCATATATTTT
. TRBJ2-7 TRBV10-3 . 14 CANPGRCDAYEQYF TGTGCCAACCCCGGGAGATGTGATGCCTACGAGCAGTACTTC
. TRBJ2-1 TRBV4-1 TRBD2 17 CASSQDRGGRPGYEQFF TGCGCCAGCAGCCAAGATCGAGGCGGGAGGCCAGGGTATGAGCAGTTCTTC
once TRBJ1-1 TRBV19 . 14 CASSKTGMNTEAFF TGTGCCAGTAGTAAAACAGGGATGAACACTGAAGCTTTCTTT
. TRBJ1-2 TRBV7-9 . 12 CSSSELNYGYTF TGTTCCAGCAGCGAGTTAAACTATGGCTACACCTTC